Listed here are 20 T cell receptor beta chains from one sample, sequenced in a study of shared clonotypes between healthy human individuals. Some clones are missing from TCRdb's copy, which holds only in-frame ones; the method was immunoSEQ multiplex PCR. The table lists millions of clones, around 94% of them singletons. Sequencing used naive CD4+ T cells sorted from blood. As for subset: CD45RA+ positively selected. The receptors come from a man in his late teens or twenties in good health.

The chain is built from TRBV4-1 and TRBJ2-3; perhaps TRBD2 as D (5 bases). Germline V lookup: CDR1 MGHRA, CDR2 YSYEKL. This CDR3 spans 15 amino acids. Trimming left V 3 bases short and J 0 bases short, with 10 bases between. Here the CDR3 reads CASSQAGVSTDTQYF. The CDR3 nucleotides are TGCGCCAGCAGCCAGGCCGGGGTTAGCACAGATACGCAGTATTTT.

The chain has TRBV18 and TRBJ2-2; D uncertain. CDR1 KGHSH and CDR2 LQKENI come from the germline V gene. There are 12 residues in the CDR3. With 2 bases removed from V and 7 bases from J, the gap between germline ends came to 5 bases. For the CDR3, the DNA is TGTGCCAGCTCACCAGCGCTCGGGGAGCTGTTTTTT. The encoded protein is CASSPALGELFF.

The chain recombines TRBV6-5 with TRBJ2-2, with 10 positions matching TRBD2. The CDR3 runs 16 residues. V lost 4 bases to trimming and J lost 0 bases; unmatched junction nucleotides: 2. The germline V gene has CDR1 MNHEY and CDR2 SVGAGI. CDR3 residues: CASSSTSGANTGELFF. CDR3 DNA: TGTGCCAGCAGTTCTACTAGCGGGGCGAACACCGGGGAGCTGTTTTTT.

CDR3 sequence reads: CASSYIWTSSHDTDTQYF. CDR3 DNA: TGCGCCAGCAGCTACATTTGGACCTCAAGTCATGACACAGATACGCAGTATTTT. V and J are TRBV4-1 and TRBJ2-3; D ambiguous. Germline values: CDR1 MGHRA, CDR2 YSYEKL. V lost 5 bases, J lost 2 bases, and 23 bases lay in between. This CDR3 spans 18 amino acids.

The CDR3 DNA is TGTGCCAGTAGTACCGGGCCCTCAACTAATGAAAAACTGTTTTTT. Translating it yields CASSTGPSTNEKLFF. This chain connects TRBV19 to TRBJ1-4, with D hard to call. V was clipped by 4 bases and J by 0 bases, with 9 bases between them. The CDR3 runs 15 residues. CDR1 LNHDA and CDR2 SQIVND come from the germline V gene (reference sequence).

The J gene is TRBJ2-3, the V gene TRBV9; the match to TRBD2 covers 12 bases. V dropped 2 bases and J dropped 2; count of bases not matched to a gene: 6. The CDR3 length is 17 residues. From germline, CDR1 is SGDLS and CDR2 YYNGEE. The CDR3 DNA follows: TGTGCCAGCAGCGTCCGGACTAGCGGGGTCGACACAGATACGCAGTATTTT. It yields the protein CASSVRTSGVDTDTQYF.

V and J are TRBV6-6 and TRBJ2-7, with a weak D call TRBD1 (6 bases). CDR1 and CDR2 (germline): MNHNY, SVGAGI (reference sequence). Trimming took 6 bases from V and 4 from J, leaving 10 bases between them. The CDR3 consists of 12 residues. CDR3 protein: CASRQQGYEQYF. The CDR3 region has the DNA TGTGCCAGCAGACAACAGGGTTACGAGCAGTACTTC.

V and J are TRBV6-1 and TRBJ1-2, with TRBD1 matching over 8 bases. The CDR3 is made up of 12 amino acids. Germline-derived CDR1 and CDR2 are MNHNS and SASEGT. The V and J ends lost 0 bases and 13 bases, in that order; junction bases with no gene match: 4. DNA of the CDR3: TGTGCCAGCAGTGAAGCGCGAGGACAGGGCACCTTC. Translating it yields CASSEARGQGTF.

This clone was detected only a few times. CDR3: CASSQDGSGGRPQHF. The CDR3 DNA sequence: TGCGCCAGCAGCCAAGACGGAAGCGGGGGTCGGCCCCAGCATTTT. The chain uses TRBV4-1 and TRBJ1-5, with D possibly matching TRBD1 (5 bases). Germline V gene lookup returns CDR1 MGHRA and CDR2 YSYEKL. The CDR3 sequence is 15 residues long. Trimming left V 0 bases short and J 9 bases short, with 15 bases between.

The chain joins TRBV9 to TRBJ2-1, with D unclear. Germline V CDR1 and CDR2: SGDLS, YYNGEE. This CDR3 has 15 amino acids. Trimming removed 0 bases at V and 3 bases at J, with 10 bases between. The CDR3, as DNA: TGTGCCAGCAGCGTAGATCCGGAGATCTACAATGAGCAGTTCTTC. It translates to CASSVDPEIYNEQFF.

V usage is TRBV6-1 and J usage is TRBJ1-1; possibly TRBD1 for D (6 bases). CDR3 length: 14 amino acids. Germline V CDR1 and CDR2: MNHNS, SASEGT. V lost 3 bases and J lost 4, with 12 bases in between. CDR3 nucleotide sequence: TGTGCCAGCAGTGATAGGTGGGGGCTCACTGAAGCTTTCTTT. Residues: CASSDRWGLTEAFF.

This sequence joins TRBV25-1 and TRBJ2-6, with D unclear. Germline CDR1 reads MGHDK; CDR2 reads SYGVNS. V lost 3 bases to trimming and J lost 0 bases, with 6 bases between them. The CDR3 is 15 amino acids. The CDR3 DNA follows: TGTGCCAGCAGTGACCTCAGCTCTGGGGCCAACGTCCTGACTTTC. This gives the protein CASSDLSSGANVLTF.

The chain recombines TRBV6-1 with TRBJ1-5, with no clear D. The length of the CDR3 is 14 residues. CDR1 and CDR2 from the germline V gene are MNHNS and SASEGT. Trimming removed 4 bases from V and 4 bases from J, with 11 bases in between. For the CDR3, the DNA is TGTGCCAGCAGTGGGCCAGGCTCAAATCAGCCCCAGCATTTT. Encoded protein: CASSGPGSNQPQHF.

To note about this clone: The same CDR3 also results from other DNA sequences found in this sample. In DNA, the CDR3 is TGTGCCAGCAGCTTAGGACAACACAATCAGCCCCAGCATTTT. Its protein is CASSLGQHNQPQHF. This sequence joins TRBV7-2 and TRBJ1-5; D is ambiguous. Germline V CDR1 and CDR2: SGHTA, FQGNSA. Trimming pared 1 base from V and 3 bases from J, leaving 7 bases between. The CDR3 is made up of 14 amino acids.

The V gene is TRBV2, the J gene TRBJ1-4; tentatively, D is TRBD1 (5 bases). Trimming took off 2 bases at V and 0 bases at J, with 13 bases between the two ends. Per germline, CDR1 SNHLY and CDR2 FYNNEI. The CDR3 covers 17 residues. The CDR3 nucleotides read TGTGCCAGCAGTGAACTGACAGTTTTTACAACTAATGAAAAACTGTTTTTT. It translates to CASSELTVFTTNEKLFF.

CDR3 bases: TGTGCCAGCAGTCCGGGACTAGCGGGGGGCATCTCTGGGGCCAACGTCCTGACTTTC. Translated: CASSPGLAGGISGANVLTF. The gene calls are TRBV27 and TRBJ2-6; 15 bases agree with TRBD2. V lost 5 bases, J lost 0 bases, and 5 bases stayed unmatched. The CDR3 covers 19 residues. Germline V gene data show CDR1 as MNHEY and CDR2 as SMNVEV (reference sequence).

The chain uses TRBV27 and TRBJ2-5; tentatively, D is TRBD1 or TRBD2 (5 bases each). In germline, CDR1 is MNHEY, CDR2 SMNVEV (reference sequence). This CDR3 has 14 residues. V gave up 6 bases and J gave up 2 bases, with 13 bases separating them. As DNA, the CDR3 is TGTGCCAGCAGCTCTAGGGGAGAACAAGAGACCCAGTACTTC. Translation gives CASSSRGEQETQYF.

V gene TRBV5-6 combines with J gene TRBJ2-3; 10 bases align to TRBD1. The CDR3 spans 15 residues. Trimming took 0 bases from V and 4 from J; bases not matched to a gene: 2. Per germline, CDR1 SGHDT and CDR2 YYEEEE. The CDR3 DNA reads TGTGCCAGCAGCTTGGGGGACAGGGGAGCAGATACGCAGTATTTT. This codes for CASSLGDRGADTQYF.

As for this clone: This CDR3 is also generated by other DNA sequences in the sample. This chain links TRBV7-9 with TRBJ2-5; D gene unclear. Trimming pared 4 bases from V and 1 base from J, leaving 7 bases between. This CDR3 is built from 13 residues. The germline V gene encodes CDR1 SEHNR and CDR2 FQNEAQ (reference sequence). The CDR3 region has the DNA TGTGCCAGCAGCTGGACGGTCCAAGAGACCCAGTACTTC. Residues: CASSWTVQETQYF.

The J gene is TRBJ1-4, the V gene TRBV27; D ambiguous. From germline, CDR1 is MNHEY and CDR2 SMNVEV (reference sequence). The CDR3 spans 14 residues. Trimming pared 1 base from V and 8 bases from J, leaving 11 bases between. This chain's CDR3 is CASSLLMGREKLFF. The CDR3 DNA reads TGTGCCAGCAGTTTATTGATGGGAAGGGAAAAACTGTTTTTT.